This TCR beta chain was found in a study of shared clonotypes between healthy human individuals. Germline V gene data show CDR1 as SGHRS and CDR2 as YFSETQ. The CDR3 covers 16 residues. J gave up 7 bases and V 4 bases, and 10 bases lay outside the gene matches. Libraries were prepared by immunoSEQ multiplex PCR; TCRdb keeps only in-frame clonotypes and omits some of them. Of 2 million to 3 million clones listed, over 85% were seen once; the top ten hold approximately 0.36%. The chain has TRBV5-1 and TRBJ2-1, with 11 nucleotides matching TRBD2. Sequenced input: naive CD4+ T cells from PBMCs. Stated subset: CD45RA+ positively selected. This receptor was obtained from a young man in good health. Some clones in this sample may be carry-over from other donors' samples. The DNA of the CDR3 is TGCGCCAGCAGCCCGACTAGCGGGATGGGTGGGAATGAGCAGTTCTTC. The encoded protein is CASSPTSGMGGNEQFF.